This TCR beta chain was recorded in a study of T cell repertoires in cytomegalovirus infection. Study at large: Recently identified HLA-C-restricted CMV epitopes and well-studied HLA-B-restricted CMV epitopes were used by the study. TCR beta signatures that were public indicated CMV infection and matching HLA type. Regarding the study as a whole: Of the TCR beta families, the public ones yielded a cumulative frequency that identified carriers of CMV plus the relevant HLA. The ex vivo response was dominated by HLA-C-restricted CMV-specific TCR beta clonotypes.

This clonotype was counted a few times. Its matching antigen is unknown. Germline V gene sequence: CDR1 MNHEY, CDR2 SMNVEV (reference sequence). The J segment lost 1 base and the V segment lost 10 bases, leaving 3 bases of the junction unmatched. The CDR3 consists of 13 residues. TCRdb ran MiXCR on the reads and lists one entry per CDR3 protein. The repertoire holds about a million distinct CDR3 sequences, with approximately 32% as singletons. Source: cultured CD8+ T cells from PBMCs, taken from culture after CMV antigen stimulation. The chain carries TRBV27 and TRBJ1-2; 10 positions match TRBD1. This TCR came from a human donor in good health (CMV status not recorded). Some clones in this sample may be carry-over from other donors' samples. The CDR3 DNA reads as TGTGCCACCGGGACAGGGGATAACTATGGCTACACCTTC. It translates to CATGTGDNYGYTF.